The clone carrying this T cell receptor (beta chain) was found many times. This specimen comes from a study of Graves' ophthalmopathy and Graves' hyperthyroidism. Amplification of TCR beta CDR3 regions used RNA transcripts. RT-PCR was first run with HTBI primers, then multiplex PCR in a second round. Each CDR3 protein gets one entry after TCRdb re-called the multiplex PCR reads with MiXCR. Of 200,000 to 250,000 distinct CDR3 sequences in the sample, approximately 21% were seen once. CDR3 length equals 15 residues. Germline CDR1 is SGHAT and CDR2 is FQNNGV. V lost 0 bases to trimming and J lost 0 bases, with 8 bases between them. Exclusion applied to patients with other autoimmune diseases, uncontrolled infections, pregnancy or lactation. Symptoms, serum thyroxine and TRAb, thyroid ultrasound, and orbital computed tomography formed the diagnostic basis.

The TCR comes from a woman between 50 and 59 years old with Graves' ophthalmopathy. The genes are TRBV11-2 and TRBJ1-2; the D gene is possibly TRBD1 (6 bases). Sequencing used peripheral blood. The CDR3 DNA reads as TGTGCCAGCAGCTTAGACAGGACAGCTAACTATGGCTACACCTTC. Translation gives CASSLDRTANYGYTF.